The T cell receptor (beta chain) under discussion was sequenced for a study of T cells in Graves' hyperthyroidism and ophthalmopathy. In regard to this clonotype: The antigen is not known.

Investigators excluded patients with uncontrolled infection, other autoimmune disease, pregnancy or lactation. Template material for amplifying TCR beta CDR3 regions consisted of RNA transcripts. TCR CDR3 regions were first amplified by RT-PCR with HTBI primers. TCRdb fed the multiplex PCR reads into MiXCR, producing one record per CDR3 protein. The table records about 270,000 distinct CDR3 sequences, approximately 23% of them present only once. Trimming took 2 bases from V and 0 from J, leaving 12 bases between them. This CDR3 region has 16 residues. CDR1 MNHGY and CDR2 SVAAGI come from the germline V gene. Findings and caveats of the study: Through a model of 13 V-J features, ophthalmopathy was separated from stable hyperthyroidism. Before onset, ophthalmopathy was predicted by the model a median roughly 6.8 months earlier. Blood shared most expanded thyroid clonotypes above 0.001.

Sequencing used blood. The V call is TRBV6-9, the J call TRBJ2-3; TRBD2 might be the D (5 bases). This clonotype originated in a man aged 25 to 40 with Graves' ophthalmopathy. The CDR3 bases are TGTGCCAGCAGTTATCATATAGCGTCTAGCACAGATACGCAGTATTTT. Translated, it gives CASSYHIASSTDTQYF.